The 19 T cell receptor beta chains below were found in one sample sequenced in a study of blood T cell repertoires in COVID-19 (dated by TCRdb to between 2020 and 2021). The library came from the immunoSEQ multiplex PCR assay. TCRdb took over this immuneACCESS table, retaining in-frame rearrangements with V and J assigned. Such tables are incomplete; in checked studies, under half of the missing clones stem from an unresolved V gene, and the remainder is unexplained. The sample yields around 140,000 clones; approximately 81% were counted once. The ten largest account for more than 7.5% of the sample. The sequenced sample was peripheral blood. The receptors originated from a woman aged 55-69 years with active or convalescent COVID-19.

The chain carries TRBV5-1 and TRBJ2-5, with TRBD1 as a possible D gene (5 bases). This CDR3 is 15 amino acids long. Germline assignment: CDR1 SGHRS and CDR2 YFSETQ. The V end lost 0 bases, the J end lost 5 bases, and 14 bases lay between the germline ends. For the CDR3, the DNA is TGCGCCAGCAGCTTGGCCAGTTCCAGGGCGGAGACCCAGTACTTC. Translating it yields CASSLASSRAETQYF.

The V gene is TRBV3-1 (or the pseudogene TRBV3-2), the J gene TRBJ1-1; D is possibly TRBD1 (6 bases). CDR1 is LGHDT and CDR2 is YNNKEL in the germline V gene (reference sequence). Trimming shortened V by 3 bases and J by 3 bases, and 17 bases separated the two germline ends. The CDR3 extends over 16 amino acids. The CDR3 loop is CASSHRTVGGDTEAFF. DNA of the CDR3: TGTGCCAGCAGCCATCGGACAGTTGGGGGGGACACTGAAGCTTTCTTT.

In its sample, this clone was seen a few times. The chain combines TRBV3-1 (or the pseudogene TRBV3-2) with TRBJ2-1; D is perhaps TRBD2 (5 bases). V lost 4 bases, J lost 0 bases, and 10 bases lay in between. In germline, CDR1 is LGHDT, CDR2 YNNKEL (reference sequence). The length of the CDR3 is 15 residues. The DNA of the CDR3 is TGTGCCAGCAGCCCGAGCGGACCCTCCTACAATGAGCAGTTCTTC. Amino acid sequence: CASSPSGPSYNEQFF.

The chain joins TRBV27 to TRBJ1-4; 7 nucleotides align to TRBD1. In germline, CDR1 is MNHEY, CDR2 SMNVEV (reference sequence). This CDR3 spans 14 amino acids. Trimming removed 7 bases from V and 5 bases from J; junction bases left unmatched: 7. CDR3 residues: CASKLGTANEKLFF. The CDR3 DNA reads as TGTGCCAGCAAGCTAGGGACAGCAAATGAAAAACTGTTTTTT.

This clone was observed a handful of times. The chain carries TRBV5-4 and TRBJ1-4, with 11 positions matching TRBD1. The ends lost 2 bases at V and 7 bases at J; junction bases unmatched: 4. The CDR3 loop spans 15 amino acids. Germline-derived CDR1 and CDR2 are SGHNT and YYREEE (reference sequence). The CDR3 protein is CASSLPGTGGEKLFF. CDR3 nucleotide sequence: TGTGCCAGCAGCTTACCCGGGACAGGGGGTGAAAAACTGTTTTTT.

The sample holds a few counts of this clone. This chain links TRBV3-1 (or the pseudogene TRBV3-2) with TRBJ2-3; 10 nucleotides align to TRBD2. Trimming took 2 bases from V and 1 from J; bases not matched to a gene: 3. Germline CDR1 and CDR2: LGHDT and YNNKEL (reference sequence). This CDR3 spans 16 amino acids. CDR3 sequence (DNA): TGTGCCAGCAGCCAATATACTAGCGGGGGCACAGATACGCAGTATTTT. It specifies CASSQYTSGGTDTQYF.

This rearrangement joins TRBV5-8 to TRBJ1-2; D is perhaps TRBD1 (6 bases). Germline loops: CDR1 SGHTS, CDR2 YDEGEE. V gave up 3 bases and J gave up 3 bases, with 18 bases separating them. CDR3 length equals 16 residues. CDR3 region: CASSYPSQGIDYGYTF. The CDR3 DNA is TGTGCCAGCAGCTACCCATCCCAGGGGATTGACTATGGCTACACCTTC.

This sequence joins TRBV27 and TRBJ1-2; TRBD1 matches 10 bases. The germline gives CDR1 MNHEY, CDR2 SMNVEV (reference sequence). This CDR3 is 15 amino acids long. Unmatched junction bases numbered 4, after V lost 5 bases and J lost 1 base. Written as DNA, the CDR3 is TGTGCCAGCAGTCGGGACAGGGGCGTTAACTATGGCTACACCTTC. It codes for CASSRDRGVNYGYTF.

This chain links TRBV9 with TRBJ2-1; D is ambiguous. CDR1 is SGDLS, CDR2 YYNGEE, per germline. Trimming left V 0 bases short and J 3 bases short, with 7 bases between. The CDR3 runs to 14 residues. The CDR3 DNA sequence: TGTGCCAGCAGCGTAGCCACTGGCTACAATGAGCAGTTCTTC. Its protein product is CASSVATGYNEQFF.

This clone was seen only once. J is TRBJ1-2 and V is TRBV29-1; no reliable D call. Germline V gene data show CDR1 as SQVTM and CDR2 as ANQGSEA. V lost 0 bases and J 3 bases, leaving 8 bases between the germline ends. The CDR3 is 13 residues long. CDR3 DNA: TGCAGCGTTGAAGAGGGCCAAGACTATGGCTACACCTTC. Its protein product is CSVEEGQDYGYTF.

The chain recombines TRBV5-8 with TRBJ1-5; D gene unclear. The germline V and J ends were trimmed by 0 bases and 7 bases, with 11 bases remaining between them. The CDR3 length is 14 residues. Germline-derived CDR1 and CDR2 are SGHTS and YDEGEE. CDR3 sequence: CASSLVAGPQPQHF. In nucleotides, the CDR3 is TGTGCCAGCAGCTTGGTGGCGGGTCCCCAGCCCCAGCATTTT.

The chain couples TRBV30 to TRBJ1-2, with TRBD1 as a possible D gene (5 bases). V gave up 0 bases and J gave up 0 bases, with 8 bases separating them. CDR3 length: 14 amino acids. Germline CDR1 and CDR2: GTSNPN and SVGIG (reference sequence). CDR3 sequence reads: CAWSVGAANYGYTF. The CDR3 DNA reads as TGTGCCTGGAGTGTTGGGGCAGCTAACTATGGCTACACCTTC.

This rearrangement joins TRBV12-3 or TRBV12-4 to TRBJ2-5; the D gene is possibly TRBD2 (7 bases). CDR3 length: 12 amino acids. V was pared by 7 bases and J by 5 bases, with 11 bases between. CDR3 nucleotide sequence: TGTGCCAGCAAAGGGGGGGTTGAGACCCAGTACTTC. This sequence encodes CASKGGVETQYF.

The chain combines TRBV6-5 with TRBJ1-4; D gene ambiguous. V lost 7 bases, J lost 3 bases, and 12 bases lay in between. CDR1 MNHEY and CDR2 SVGAGI come from the germline V gene. The CDR3 has 14 amino acids. The CDR3 protein is CASTGPPANEKLFF. CDR3 DNA sequence: TGTGCCAGCACTGGGCCTCCGGCTAATGAAAAACTGTTTTTT.

The chain uses TRBV7-2 and TRBJ2-7, with TRBD1 matching over 10 bases. The trim removed 4 bases at V and 6 bases at J, leaving 9 bases unmatched. CDR1 is SGHTA and CDR2 is FQGNSA in the germline V gene. CDR3 size: 15 residues. This CDR3 reads CASSSLGQGNREQYF. The CDR3 DNA reads as TGTGCCAGCAGCTCCTTGGGACAGGGGAATCGCGAGCAGTACTTC.

The chain recombines TRBV27 with TRBJ1-5, with D perhaps matching TRBD1 (5 bases). The CDR3 covers 14 residues. V lost 2 bases to trimming and J lost 2 bases, with 7 bases between them. Germline V lookup: CDR1 MNHEY, CDR2 SMNVEV (reference sequence). For the CDR3, the DNA is TGTGCCAGCAGTTTAGTAGGGGGCAATCAGCCCCAGCATTTT. Protein sequence: CASSLVGGNQPQHF.

The rearrangement joins TRBV29-1 to TRBJ2-2; D gene unclear. The CDR3 length is 13 residues. CDR1 is SQVTM, CDR2 ANQGSEA, per germline. V was cut by 4 bases and J by 2 bases, with 8 bases left in between. CDR3: CSVAPRNTGELFF. The DNA of the CDR3 is TGCAGCGTTGCCCCCAGAAACACCGGGGAGCTGTTTTTT.

CDR3 sequence: CASSWTSGTTYEQYF. CDR3 in DNA: TGCGCCAGCAGCTGGACTAGCGGGACCACCTACGAGCAGTACTTC. The V gene is TRBV5-1, the J gene TRBJ2-7, with TRBD2 matching 12 bases. The CDR3 covers 15 residues. J was trimmed by 2 bases and V by 3 bases; bases with no gene match: 3. Per the germline V gene, CDR1 is SGHRS and CDR2 is YFSETQ.

The chain uses TRBV21-1 and TRBJ2-3; TRBD2, the table's D call, lacks a check against the DNA. TRBV21-1 is a recognized pseudogene. The CDR3 spans 17 residues. The CDR3 reads CASSGAPRLAGSDTQYF. The DNA of the CDR3 is TGTGCCAGCAGCGGAGCCCCCAGACTAGCGGGTTCAGATACGCAGTATTTT.